This T cell receptor (beta chain) came from a study of breast tumors, draining lymph nodes, adjacent tissues. The study, taken as a whole, reports: Tumor repertoires ranked between lymph nodes and nontumor tissue in diversity, with V and J gene preferences. Tumor T cell lymph node origin was a supported hypothesis, not proven. Tumor and nontumor repertoires were significantly more similar in luminal-like than in basal-like breast cancer.

The CDR3 runs 15 residues. V lost 4 bases, J lost 5 bases, and 17 bases lay in between. Germline V CDR1 and CDR2: SGHTA, FQGTGA. Samples came from axillary lymph nodes draining the breast cancer. TCRdb re-called the multiplex PCR reads with MiXCR, one entry per CDR3 protein. The data show some 85,000 distinct CDR3 sequences, approximately 28% seen once. This clonotype was detected ten times or more. Antigen specificity is unknown. What was sequenced was axillary lymph node tissue. The chain links TRBV7-3 to TRBJ2-5, with D maybe TRBD1 (6 bases). This receptor was identified in a female donor with breast cancer. Some clones in this sample may be carry-over from other donors' samples. The DNA for the CDR3 is TGTGCCAGCAGCTACACCGCAGGGGTCGGGGAGACCCAGTACTTC. Its translation: CASSYTAGVGETQYF.